This is a list of T cell receptor beta chains from one sample in a study of blood T cell repertoires in COVID-19. TCRdb's copy holds only in-frame clones and misses some; the assay was immunoSEQ multiplex PCR. In the table there are about 220,000 clones, roughly four fifths of which are singletons. Material: PBMCs or T cells enriched from blood (not recorded which). The receptors were gathered from a woman in her thirties or forties who had been exposed to COVID-19. Each CDR3 is given with its conserved first and last residue. A D gene is named only where the DNA matches it firmly. The size of a clone is reported for some rows only, either as once, few or many, or as a class for expanded clones.

abundance: -
j_gene: TRBJ1-2
d_gene: -
v_gene: TRBV3-1/TRBV3-2
CDR3aa: CASSYQGHGYTF
CDR3nt: TGTGCCAGCAGCTACCAGGGTCATGGCTACACCTTC

abundance: -
j_gene: TRBJ1-2
d_gene: TRBD1
v_gene: TRBV2
CDR3aa: CASSGQGTDGYTF
CDR3nt: TGTGCCAGCAGTGGACAGGGGACGGATGGCTACACCTTC

abundance: -
j_gene: TRBJ1-2
d_gene: -
v_gene: TRBV19
CDR3aa: CASSIDFEVGYTF
CDR3nt: TGTGCCAGTAGTATAGATTTCGAGGTTGGCTACACCTTC

abundance: -
j_gene: TRBJ2-1
d_gene: -
v_gene: TRBV20-1
CDR3aa: CSASLGERNNEQFF
CDR3nt: TGCAGTGCTAGTTTAGGGGAACGAAACAATGAGCAGTTCTTC

abundance: -
j_gene: TRBJ2-3
d_gene: -
v_gene: TRBV5-4
CDR3aa: CASKSSTAADTQYF
CDR3nt: TGTGCCAGCAAAAGCTCAACCGCGGCAGATACGCAGTATTTT

abundance: -
j_gene: TRBJ1-1
d_gene: TRBD1
v_gene: TRBV12-5
CDR3aa: CASGGDRMNTEAFF
CDR3nt: TGTGCTAGTGGGGGGGACAGAATGAACACTGAAGCTTTCTTT

abundance: -
j_gene: TRBJ1-5
d_gene: -
v_gene: TRBV21-1
CDR3aa: CASSPFRVQPQHF
CDR3nt: TGTGCCAGCAGCCCCTTCCGGGTTCAGCCCCAGCATTTT

abundance: -
j_gene: TRBJ2-7
d_gene: -
v_gene: TRBV7-2
CDR3aa: CASSLAAGGSPYEQYF
CDR3nt: TGTGCCAGCAGCTTAGCGGCTGGGGGGAGCCCCTACGAGCAGTACTTC

abundance: -
j_gene: TRBJ2-4
d_gene: -
v_gene: TRBV7-9
CDR3aa: CASSLGHLLAKNIQYF
CDR3nt: TGTGCCAGCAGCTTAGGACACCTCCTAGCCAAAAACATTCAGTACTTC

abundance: few
j_gene: TRBJ2-2
d_gene: TRBD2
v_gene: TRBV5-6
CDR3aa: CASSLALAGFAGELFF
CDR3nt: TGTGCCAGCAGCTTGGCACTAGCGGGGTTTGCCGGGGAGCTGTTTTTT

abundance: -
j_gene: TRBJ2-3
d_gene: TRBD2
v_gene: TRBV7-2
CDR3aa: CASSLGGRGSTDTQYF
CDR3nt: TGTGCCAGCAGCTTAGGCGGGCGGGGGAGCACAGATACGCAGTATTTT

abundance: -
j_gene: TRBJ2-2
d_gene: TRBD2
v_gene: TRBV5-1
CDR3aa: CASSLASGGTTGELFF
CDR3nt: TGCGCCAGCAGCTTGGCTAGCGGGGGGACCACCGGGGAGCTGTTTTTT

abundance: few
j_gene: TRBJ2-6
d_gene: -
v_gene: TRBV7-8
CDR3aa: CASSKGRRFQSGANVLTF
CDR3nt: TGTGCCAGCAGCAAAGGCCGCAGGTTCCAATCTGGGGCCAACGTCCTGACTTTC

abundance: once
j_gene: TRBJ1-5
d_gene: -
v_gene: TRBV28
CDR3aa: CASSRVLNQPQHF
CDR3nt: TGTGCCAGCAGCCGAGTCTTAAATCAGCCCCAGCATTTT

abundance: -
j_gene: TRBJ2-1
d_gene: TRBD2
v_gene: TRBV6-5
CDR3aa: CASNTGTSGVNEQFF
CDR3nt: TGTGCCAGCAATACCGGGACTAGCGGGGTGAATGAGCAGTTCTTC

abundance: -
j_gene: TRBJ2-3
d_gene: TRBD1
v_gene: TRBV18
CDR3aa: CASSQRQGAATDTQYF
CDR3nt: TGTGCCAGCTCACAGAGACAGGGGGCAGCCACAGATACGCAGTATTTT

abundance: once
j_gene: TRBJ1-1
d_gene: -
v_gene: TRBV19
CDR3aa: CASSIKVGRQVNTEAFF
CDR3nt: TGTGCCAGTAGTATAAAGGTCGGGAGGCAGGTGAACACTGAAGCTTTCTTT

abundance: -
j_gene: TRBJ1-1
d_gene: -
v_gene: TRBV5-5
CDR3aa: CASSLLTRNTEAFF
CDR3nt: TGTGCCAGCAGCTTGTTAACCAGGAACACTGAAGCTTTCTTT

abundance: -
j_gene: TRBJ1-6
d_gene: -
v_gene: TRBV6-5
CDR3aa: CASNPGAYNSPLHF
CDR3nt: TGTGCCAGCAACCCGGGGGCCTATAATTCACCCCTCCACTTT

abundance: -
j_gene: TRBJ1-6
d_gene: -
v_gene: TRBV5-4
CDR3aa: CASADPDGGNSPLHF
CDR3nt: TGTGCCAGCGCAGATCCGGACGGGGGGAATTCACCCCTCCACTTT

abundance: -
j_gene: TRBJ1-6
d_gene: -
v_gene: TRBV7-9
CDR3aa: CASSLAGTLESPLHF
CDR3nt: TGTGCCAGCAGCTTAGCGGGGACTCTGGAGTCACCCCTCCACTTT

abundance: few
j_gene: TRBJ1-3
d_gene: -
v_gene: TRBV5-1
CDR3aa: CASSSGHLGPTGNTIYF
CDR3nt: TGCGCCAGCAGCTCTGGACACCTCGGGCCGACTGGAAACACCATATATTTT

abundance: -
j_gene: TRBJ2-5
d_gene: -
v_gene: TRBV11-2
CDR3aa: CASGLQETQYF
CDR3nt: TGTGCCAGCGGGCTACAAGAGACCCAGTACTTC

abundance: -
j_gene: TRBJ1-1
d_gene: TRBD1
v_gene: TRBV27
CDR3aa: CASSLYFKLQGAFNTEAFF
CDR3nt: TGTGCCAGCAGTTTATATTTCAAATTGCAGGGGGCTTTCAACACTGAAGCTTTCTTT

abundance: -
j_gene: TRBJ2-7
d_gene: -
v_gene: TRBV28
CDR3aa: CAIEGGAPYEQYF
CDR3nt: TGTGCCATCGAAGGCGGGGCCCCCTACGAGCAGTACTTC

abundance: -
j_gene: TRBJ1-1
d_gene: -
v_gene: TRBV5-1
CDR3aa: CASSLAGFGAEAFF
CDR3nt: TGCGCCAGCAGCTTGGCAGGGTTCGGTGCTGAAGCTTTCTTT

abundance: -
j_gene: TRBJ1-1
d_gene: TRBD1
v_gene: TRBV12-3/TRBV12-4
CDR3aa: CASRLGQDTEAFF
CDR3nt: TGTGCCAGCAGGCTAGGACAGGACACTGAAGCTTTCTTT

abundance: -
j_gene: TRBJ1-2
d_gene: TRBD1
v_gene: TRBV5-4
CDR3aa: CASSLAGGGYTF
CDR3nt: TGTGCCAGCAGCTTGGCAGGGGGCGGCTACACCTTC

abundance: -
j_gene: TRBJ2-5
d_gene: TRBD2
v_gene: TRBV6-5
CDR3aa: CASRRTRKETQYF
CDR3nt: TGTGCCAGCAGGCGGACTAGAAAAGAGACCCAGTACTTC

abundance: -
j_gene: TRBJ2-1
d_gene: TRBD2
v_gene: TRBV3-1/TRBV3-2
CDR3aa: CASRPGRGEQFF
CDR3nt: TGTGCCAGCAGGCCCGGGCGGGGGGAGCAGTTCTTC

abundance: -
j_gene: TRBJ2-5
d_gene: TRBD2
v_gene: TRBV27
CDR3aa: CASRIGGGRTQYF
CDR3nt: TGTGCCAGCAGAATCGGGGGGGGGCGGACCCAGTACTTC

abundance: once
j_gene: TRBJ1-2
d_gene: -
v_gene: TRBV28
CDR3aa: CASSLILRERVYGYTF
CDR3nt: TGTGCCAGCAGTTTAATCCTACGGGAACGCGTCTATGGCTACACCTTC

abundance: -
j_gene: TRBJ2-3
d_gene: -
v_gene: TRBV21-1
CDR3aa: CASSSSPVSGRTDTQYF
CDR3nt: TGTGCCAGCAGCTCAAGTCCCGTTAGCGGACGCACAGATACGCAGTATTTT

abundance: -
j_gene: TRBJ2-5
d_gene: TRBD1
v_gene: TRBV27
CDR3aa: CASSTTLQGHQETQYF
CDR3nt: TGTGCCAGCAGTACAACTTTACAGGGGCACCAAGAGACCCAGTACTTC

abundance: -
j_gene: TRBJ1-1
d_gene: TRBD1
v_gene: TRBV5-1
CDR3aa: CASSLEPNRGGRNTEAFF
CDR3nt: TGCGCCAGCAGCTTGGAACCGAACAGGGGAGGTAGAAACACTGAAGCTTTCTTT

abundance: -
j_gene: TRBJ1-6
d_gene: -
v_gene: TRBV7-9
CDR3aa: CASSPQDLGSPLHF
CDR3nt: TGTGCCAGCAGCCCACAGGATTTGGGATCACCCCTCCACTTT

abundance: -
j_gene: TRBJ2-5
d_gene: -
v_gene: TRBV24-1
CDR3aa: CATSDGLEETQYF
CDR3nt: TGTGCCACCAGTGACGGACTTGAAGAGACCCAGTACTTC

abundance: -
j_gene: TRBJ2-3
d_gene: TRBD2
v_gene: TRBV5-4
CDR3aa: CASSPRLAGGLDTQYF
CDR3nt: TGTGCCAGCAGCCCTCGACTAGCGGGGGGTCTAGATACGCAGTATTTT

abundance: -
j_gene: TRBJ1-2
d_gene: TRBD1
v_gene: TRBV7-9
CDR3aa: CASSLDRGNYGYTF
CDR3nt: TGTGCCAGCAGCTTAGACAGGGGGAACTATGGCTACACCTTC

abundance: -
j_gene: TRBJ1-2
d_gene: TRBD1
v_gene: TRBV4-2
CDR3aa: CASSQEDGTGYGYTF
CDR3nt: TGTGCCAGCAGCCAAGAAGACGGGACAGGGTACGGCTACACCTTC

abundance: -
j_gene: TRBJ1-5
d_gene: TRBD1
v_gene: TRBV28
CDR3aa: CASSLGPGGFQPQHF
CDR3nt: TGTGCCAGCAGTTTGGGGCCAGGGGGCTTTCAGCCCCAGCATTTT

abundance: -
j_gene: TRBJ2-1
d_gene: -
v_gene: TRBV11-3
CDR3aa: CASSPRVGSYSEQFF
CDR3nt: TGTGCCAGCAGCCCCAGGGTAGGTTCGTATAGTGAGCAGTTCTTC